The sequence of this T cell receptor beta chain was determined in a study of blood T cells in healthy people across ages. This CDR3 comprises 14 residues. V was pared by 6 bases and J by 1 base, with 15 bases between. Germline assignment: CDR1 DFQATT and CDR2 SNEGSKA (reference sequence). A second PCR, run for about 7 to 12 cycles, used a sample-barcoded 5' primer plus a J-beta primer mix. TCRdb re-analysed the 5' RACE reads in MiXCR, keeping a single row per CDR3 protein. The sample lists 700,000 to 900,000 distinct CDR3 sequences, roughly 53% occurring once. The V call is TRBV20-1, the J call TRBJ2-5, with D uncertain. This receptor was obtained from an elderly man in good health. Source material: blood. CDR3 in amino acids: CSAMGEAGQETQYF. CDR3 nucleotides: TGCAGTGCCATGGGCGAGGCAGGCCAAGAGACCCAGTACTTC.